These 23 T cell receptor beta chains share one sample of origin, sequenced in a study of OX40 agonist ivuxolimab in advanced cancers. The data were produced by immunoSEQ multiplex PCR, yet TCRdb's version contains in-frame clones alone and is incomplete. The sample consists of about 63,000 clones, roughly four fifths of them appearing once. The source was CD4+ or CD8+ T cells sorted from blood, collected in a trial of the OX40 agonist ivuxolimab. The receptors originated from an adult with an advanced solid tumor such as melanoma, head and neck, liver or kidney cancer.

The chain has TRBV4-2 and TRBJ2-4; 15 bases align to TRBD2. Germline V gene sequence: CDR1 LGHNA, CDR2 YNFKEQ. The V gene end was trimmed by 0 bases and the J gene end by 7 bases; junction bases not matched to a gene: 4. The CDR3 loop spans 17 amino acids. CDR3 residues: CASSQDPGTSGGNIQYF. CDR3 coding DNA: TGTGCCAGCAGCCAAGACCCCGGGACTAGCGGGGGGAACATTCAGTACTTC.

The V gene is TRBV4-3, the J gene TRBJ1-2, with D possibly being TRBD1 (5 bases). Trimming stripped 3 bases from V and 0 bases from J, with 14 bases between. Germline V CDR1 and CDR2: LGHNA, YSLEER. The CDR3 is 16 residues long. The CDR3 loop is CASSQTWDAANYGYTF. The CDR3 DNA follows: TGCGCCAGCAGCCAGACCTGGGACGCAGCTAACTATGGCTACACCTTC.

This chain uses TRBV7-9 with TRBJ2-7, with 10 nucleotides matching TRBD1. The CDR3 spans 14 residues. The trim removed 4 bases at V and 3 bases at J, leaving 3 bases unmatched. Germline V CDR1 and CDR2: SEHNR, FQNEAQ (reference sequence). The chain's CDR3 is CASSSGTGDYEQYF. In nucleotides, the CDR3 is TGTGCCAGCAGCTCCGGGACAGGGGACTACGAGCAGTACTTC.

This clone was detected a few times. The V and J genes are TRBV5-1 and TRBJ2-2, with D possibly matching TRBD1 (6 bases). The germline gives CDR1 SGHRS, CDR2 YFSETQ. Deletions cut 0 bases from V and 6 bases from J, with 12 bases between. The CDR3 runs 15 residues. The CDR3 reads CASSLGGRTSGELFF. The DNA for the CDR3 is TGCGCCAGCAGCTTGGGGGGGCGGACCTCCGGGGAGCTGTTTTTT. The complete variable domain, with remaining parts taken from reference TRBV5-1 and TRBJ2-2, reads KAGVTQTPRYLIKTRGQQVTLSCSPISGHRSVSWYQQTPGQGLQFLFEYFSETQRNKGNFPGRFSGRQFSNSRSEMNVSTLELGDSALYLCASSLGGRTSGELFFGEGSRLTVL.

The V gene is TRBV27, the J gene TRBJ2-3; TRBD1 matches 9 bases. Unmatched junction bases numbered 12, after V lost 7 bases and J lost 4 bases. This CDR3 has 16 residues. The germline CDR1 and CDR2 sequences are MNHEY and SMNVEV (reference sequence). CDR3 protein: CASTARTGALPDTQYF. As DNA, the CDR3 is TGTGCCAGCACCGCACGGACAGGGGCTTTACCAGATACGCAGTATTTT.

The V gene is TRBV10-3, the J gene TRBJ2-5, with D uncertain. Trimming shortened V by 5 bases and J by 3 bases, and 22 bases separated the two germline ends. This CDR3 has 17 amino acids. Germline V gene sequence: CDR1 ENHRY, CDR2 SYGVKD. The CDR3 region is CAISPHGQTHREETQYF. The CDR3 bases are TGTGCCATCAGTCCTCACGGCCAGACCCATCGGGAAGAGACCCAGTACTTC.

This chain joins TRBV7-9 and TRBJ1-2; a weak D match, TRBD1 (5 bases). The germline CDR1 and CDR2 sequences are SEHNR and FQNEAQ (reference sequence). This CDR3 has 13 amino acids. Trimming removed 2 bases from V and 6 bases from J, with 10 bases in between. In DNA form, the CDR3 reads TGTGCCAGCAGCTTAATGGGGGGAGATGGCTACACCTTC. This sequence encodes CASSLMGGDGYTF.

This chain uses TRBV7-2 with TRBJ2-5; D unclear. The CDR3 is 12 amino acids. V lost 5 bases and J 5 bases, leaving 9 bases between the germline ends. Germline V gene data show CDR1 as SGHTA and CDR2 as FQGNSA. CDR3 sequence (DNA): TGTGCCAGCAGCCCTTGGGCGGAGACCCAGTACTTC. This codes for CASSPWAETQYF.

This clone is classed as medium-sized (0.01 to 0.1%). This rearrangement joins TRBV5-4 to TRBJ2-7; D possibly corresponds to TRBD2 (6 bases). Trimming took off 4 bases at V and 2 bases at J, with 16 bases between the two ends. This CDR3 has 15 amino acids. Germline CDR1 reads SGHNT; CDR2 reads YYREEE (reference sequence). CDR3 sequence reads: CASSHWRDGTYEQYF. CDR3 coding DNA: TGTGCCAGCAGCCATTGGCGGGACGGTACCTACGAGCAGTACTTC. The full variable domain, with the rest looked up from reference TRBV5-4 and TRBJ2-7, is ETGVTQSPTHLIKTRGQQVTLRCSSQSGHNTVSWYQQALGQGPQFIFQYYREEENGRGNFPPRFSGLQFPNYSSELNVNALELDDSALYLCASSHWRDGTYEQYFGPGTRLTVT.

J is TRBJ2-2 and V is TRBV5-1; no reliable D call. The CDR3 has 15 amino acids. The V gene's germline CDR1 is SGHRS and CDR2 YFSETQ. The V gene lost 2 bases and the J gene lost 0 bases, with 8 bases spanning the gap. CDR3 residues: CASSFGVANTGELFF. CDR3 coding DNA: TGCGCCAGCAGCTTTGGCGTCGCGAACACCGGGGAGCTGTTTTTT.

This chain uses TRBV11-2 with TRBJ1-6; D ambiguous. Between the trimmed V and J ends, which lost 1 base and 7 bases, there was a span of 2 bases. This CDR3 contains 12 residues. Per the germline V gene, CDR1 is SGHAT and CDR2 is FQNNGV. The CDR3 loop reads CASSLGNSPLHF. For the CDR3, the DNA is TGTGCCAGCAGCTTAGGAAATTCACCCCTCCACTTT. Combining the CDR3 with reference TRBV11-2 and TRBJ1-6 gives the whole variable domain EAGVAQSPRYKIIEKRQSVAFWCNPISGHATLYWYQQILGQGPKLLIQFQNNGVVDDSQLPKDRFSAERLKGVDSTLKIQPAKLEDSAVYLCASSLGNSPLHFGNGTRLTVT.

V gene TRBV6-1 combines with J gene TRBJ2-3; D is ambiguous. Germline CDR1 is MNHNS and CDR2 is SASEGT. This CDR3 region has 14 residues. The V gene lost 10 bases and the J gene lost 3 bases, with 17 bases spanning the gap. CDR3 DNA: TGTGCCACCTTCCTAGGGTCGAAGACAGATACGCAGTATTTT. It codes for CATFLGSKTDTQYF.

V usage is TRBV9 and J usage is TRBJ1-4, with D maybe TRBD1 (5 bases). The CDR3 extends over 12 amino acids. Germline V lookup: CDR1 SGDLS, CDR2 YYNGEE. Trimming stripped 3 bases from V and 13 bases from J, with 13 bases between. CDR3 DNA sequence: TGTGCCAGCAGCGGAGATGGGGGAGGACTGTTTTTT. As protein: CASSGDGGGLFF.

This clone was seen a few times. The V call is TRBV11-3, the J call TRBJ2-5; 9 bases agree with TRBD1. The CDR3 runs 16 residues. The junction had 11 bases not matched to a gene; V was cut back by 7 bases and J by 2 bases. Germline V gene data show CDR1 as SGHNT and CDR2 as YENEEA. DNA for the CDR3: TGTGCCAGCACCACGGGACAGGGCGCCAAACAAGAGACCCAGTACTTC. This encodes CASTTGQGAKQETQYF.

The J gene is TRBJ1-2, the V gene TRBV10-3, with a possible D match to TRBD1 (6 bases). The CDR3 covers 11 residues. CDR1 is ENHRY and CDR2 is SYGVKD in the germline V gene. V was pared by 10 bases and J by 5 bases, with 11 bases between. The CDR3 is CATNQGYGYTF. CDR3 coding DNA: TGTGCCACCAACCAGGGGTATGGCTACACCTTC.

The rearrangement links TRBV7-6 to TRBJ2-7; weak D call: TRBD1 (6 bases). Germline V CDR1 and CDR2: SGHVS, FNYEAQ. Trimming stripped 5 bases from V and 7 bases from J, with 18 bases between. The CDR3 extends over 14 amino acids. The DNA for the CDR3 is TGTGCCAGCAGCGGGGCGGCAGGGGTAGAAGAGCAGTACTTC. Translated, it gives CASSGAAGVEEQYF.

This chain uses TRBV2 with TRBJ2-5; the D gene is possibly TRBD2 (5 bases). V lost 5 bases, J lost 0 bases, and 16 bases lay in between. CDR3 length equals 16 residues. Germline V CDR1 and CDR2: SNHLY, FYNNEI. CDR3 amino acids: CASSWGSSADQETQYF. The DNA for the CDR3 is TGTGCCAGCAGTTGGGGATCCTCAGCGGACCAAGAGACCCAGTACTTC.

V gene TRBV14 combines with J gene TRBJ2-3; D is possibly TRBD1 or TRBD2 (6 bases each). Trimming stripped 4 bases from V and 8 bases from J, with 19 bases between. The CDR3 runs 15 residues. Germline V CDR1 and CDR2: SGHDN, FVKESK. The CDR3 reads CASSPQPGALATQYF. CDR3 bases: TGTGCCAGCAGCCCCCAACCGGGGGCCCTAGCTACGCAGTATTTT.

The rearrangement links TRBV27 to TRBJ1-1, with 8 bases that match TRBD1. Looked up from germline, CDR1 is MNHEY and CDR2 is SMNVEV (reference sequence). J gave up 7 bases and V 5 bases, and 6 bases lay outside the gene matches. The CDR3 is 13 amino acids. CDR3 sequence (DNA): TGTGCCAGCAGTATTGGGACAGGCGGTGAAGCTTTCTTT. Translation gives CASSIGTGGEAFF.

The genes are TRBV7-3 and TRBJ2-3, with D perhaps TRBD1 (6 bases). The CDR3 totals 17 residues. V was clipped by 1 base and J by 8 bases, with 22 bases between them. Germline V lookup: CDR1 SGHTA, CDR2 FQGTGA. CDR3 in DNA: TGTGCCAGCAGCTTAAATGGCGCAAGTTCCAAAGGGGGTACGCAGTATTTT. Translating gives CASSLNGASSKGGTQYF.

The chain links TRBV7-9 to TRBJ2-2, with D possibly being TRBD1 (6 bases). This CDR3 comprises 14 residues. The V end lost 2 bases, the J end lost 4 bases, and 8 bases lay between the germline ends. Germline CDR1 is SEHNR and CDR2 is FQNEAQ (reference sequence). CDR3 DNA sequence: TGTGCCAGCAGCTTATCAGGGGTCACCGGGGAGCTGTTTTTT. It yields the protein CASSLSGVTGELFF.

V is TRBV10-1 and J is TRBJ1-1; D ambiguous. The germline CDR1 and CDR2 sequences are WNHNN and SYGVQD (reference sequence). This CDR3 has 14 residues. The germline V and J ends were trimmed by 2 bases and 4 bases, with 11 bases remaining between them. The CDR3 DNA is TGCGCCAGCAGTGAGAGGAGTGTGGGCACTGAAGCTTTCTTT. Translated: CASSERSVGTEAFF.

This clone has only one observation. The chain couples TRBV7-6 to TRBJ1-1; D might be TRBD1 (5 bases). Trimming removed 4 bases from V and 0 bases from J, with 27 bases in between. Germline V gene lookup returns CDR1 SGHVS and CDR2 FNYEAQ. The length of the CDR3 is 20 residues. CDR3 sequence reads: CASSYGPTRDDWGVNTEAFF. DNA for the CDR3: TGTGCCAGCAGCTATGGACCGACTCGGGACGATTGGGGGGTGAACACTGAAGCTTTCTTT.